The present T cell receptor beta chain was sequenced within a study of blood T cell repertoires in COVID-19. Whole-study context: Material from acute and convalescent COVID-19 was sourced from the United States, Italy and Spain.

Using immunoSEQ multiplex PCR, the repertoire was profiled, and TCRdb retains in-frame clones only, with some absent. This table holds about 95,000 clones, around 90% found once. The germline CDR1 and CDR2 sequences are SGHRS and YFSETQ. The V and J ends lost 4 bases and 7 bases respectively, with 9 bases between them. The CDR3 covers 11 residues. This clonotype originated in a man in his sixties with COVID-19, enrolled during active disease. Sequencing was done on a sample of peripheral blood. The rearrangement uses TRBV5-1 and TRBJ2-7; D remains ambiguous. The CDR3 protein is CASSPPREQYF. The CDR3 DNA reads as TGCGCCAGCAGCCCCCCGAGGGAGCAGTACTTC.